This T cell receptor (beta chain) was sequenced for a study of control samples from healthy donors and cancer patients. Trimming took off 2 bases at V and 1 base at J, with 7 bases between the two ends. Germline assignment: CDR1 SGHVS and CDR2 FNYEAQ. The CDR3 is made up of 14 amino acids. TCRdb's table, derived via immunoSEQ multiplex PCR, lists solely in-frame clones and lacks some. Of 80,000 to 100,000 clones in the sample, about four fifths were seen once. The chain links TRBV7-6 to TRBJ2-3, with a possible D match to TRBD1 (5 bases). The sequencing input was blood. This TCR came from a woman in her twenties or thirties in good health. The CDR3 DNA sequence: TGTGCCAGCAGCTTAAGGGGCGGCACAGATACGCAGTATTTT. Amino acids: CASSLRGGTDTQYF.